A selection of T cell receptor beta chains follows, all from one sample in a study of cytomegalovirus exposure and HLA in healthy donors. Some clones are missing from TCRdb's copy, which holds only in-frame ones; the method was immunoSEQ multiplex PCR. The repertoire consists of over 150,000 clones, with 70% to 80% occurring once and the leading ten covering roughly 8%. Specimen: PBMCs. The receptor source for this set is a man aged 25-45 years in good health and CMV-seropositive. The CDR3 runs from the conserved cysteine through the conserved F or W. D genes are given only for firm matches. Clone size, where shown, is once, few, many, or a class for clones that have expanded.

size	D	V	J	CDR3	DNA
NA	TRBD1	TRBV6-1	TRBJ2-1	CASSGVTGTYNEQFF	TGTGCCAGCAGTGGGGTGACAGGGACCTACAATGAGCAGTTCTTC
NA	NA	TRBV10-1	TRBJ2-7	CKKEGQIYEQYF	TGTAAAAAGGAGGGACAGATCTACGAGCAGTACTTC
NA	NA	TRBV19	TRBJ2-7	CATSGGLYEQYF	TGTGCCACTTCCGGAGGACTATACGAGCAGTACTTC
few	NA	TRBV30	TRBJ2-5	CAWSVLRELETQYF	TGTGCCTGGAGTGTACTTCGGGAGTTGGAGACCCAGTACTTC
NA	NA	TRBV7-2	TRBJ1-5	CASSLQGQGQPQHF	TGTGCCAGCAGCTTACAGGGGCAAGGTCAGCCCCAGCATTTT
NA	TRBD1	TRBV14	TRBJ1-3	CATATGGGNTIYF	TGTGCCACCGCGACAGGGGGAGGAAACACCATATATTTT
NA	TRBD2	TRBV4-1	TRBJ2-3	CASSQGLAGGVGTDTQYF	TGCGCCAGCAGCCAGGGATTAGCGGGAGGGGTCGGCACAGATACGCAGTATTTT
NA	NA	TRBV2	TRBJ1-3	CASSLQDTRSGNTIYF	TGTGCCAGCAGTCTCCAGGACACCCGCTCTGGAAACACCATATATTTT
NA	NA	TRBV11-3	TRBJ2-1	CASSLGSRVHEDEQFF	TGTGCCAGCAGCTTAGGGTCCAGGGTCCACGAGGATGAGCAGTTCTTC
NA	TRBD2	TRBV18	TRBJ2-7	CASSPPTSGGRTYEQYF	TGTGCCAGCTCACCACCGACTAGCGGGGGGCGTACCTACGAGCAGTACTTC
NA	TRBD2	TRBV28	TRBJ2-7	CASTAGGVAYEQYF	TGTGCCAGCACCGCCGGGGGGGTTGCCTACGAGCAGTACTTC
NA	NA	TRBV2	TRBJ2-7	CASSPESHEPYEQYF	TGTGCCAGCAGTCCTGAAAGTCATGAGCCCTACGAGCAGTACTTC
NA	TRBD1	TRBV9	TRBJ1-4	CASSAGQGVEKLFF	TGTGCCAGCAGCGCCGGACAGGGGGTAGAAAAACTGTTTTTT
once	TRBD1	TRBV6-5	TRBJ1-1	CASSYTSGTGIAFF	TGTGCCAGCAGTTACACCTCCGGGACAGGGATTGCTTTCTTT